This is a list of T cell receptor beta chains from one sample in a study of identical twins. Using its own MiXCR run on the 5' RACE reads, TCRdb lists one record per CDR3 protein. There are some 630,000 distinct CDR3 sequences in the sample; just over 7% occur only once, and over 1.5% lies in the top ten. This same sample was also taken into another study, of yellow fever vaccine responses in identical twins.

The sample taken for sequencing was PBMCs. The receptors were sampled from a woman between 18 and 30 years old in good health. CDR3s include the opening cysteine and the closing phenylalanine or tryptophan.

v_gene | CDR3aa
TRBV7-8 | CASSRGLAPYNEQFF
TRBV20-1 | CSARVGTTNEKLFF
TRBV7-3 | CASLQGKNTGELFF
TRBV19 | CASRSFGTGNSNTGELFF
TRBV5-1 | CASSQTLAGGTGELFF
TRBV12-3/TRBV12-4 | CASNSPGELFF
TRBV4-1 | CASSPTRMALADGTQYF
TRBV7-9 | CASRPGTDLYEAFF
TRBV10-3 | CAISEGQGGMNTEAFF
TRBV12-3/TRBV12-4 | CASSLGVTKGQYF
TRBV20-1 | CSARTGTVLYNEQFF
TRBV7-9 | CASALGELFF
TRBV4-1 | CASSPLTSLSNEQFF
TRBV5-1 | CASRARWDTEAFF
TRBV14 | CASSRRLAAGLTNEQFF
TRBV28 | CASSLWTGGYEQYF
TRBV5-1 | CASSLVSDSRYEQYF
TRBV5-1 | CASSLEVTSGYTF
TRBV6-5 | CASRLTGISNIQYF
TRBV11-2 | CASSLRPQGAKDTEAFF
TRBV5-6 | CASSSNRGRETQYF
TRBV10-2 | CASSESWNTEAFF
TRBV28 | CASSRRQGTYEQYF
TRBV5-1 | CASSHSTRAGRETQYF
TRBV10-3 | CAISSGNSPLHF
TRBV7-2 | CASIRRANQETQYF
TRBV10-2 | CASSDRTNQETQYF
TRBV6-5 | CASSYTFSGANVLTF
TRBV20-1 | CSAAGQSSYNEQFF
TRBV12-3/TRBV12-4 | CASRQTSKVWAEAFF
TRBV9 | CASSGKLSGSLLNEQFF
TRBV3-1 | CASSQPRGTGVETQYF